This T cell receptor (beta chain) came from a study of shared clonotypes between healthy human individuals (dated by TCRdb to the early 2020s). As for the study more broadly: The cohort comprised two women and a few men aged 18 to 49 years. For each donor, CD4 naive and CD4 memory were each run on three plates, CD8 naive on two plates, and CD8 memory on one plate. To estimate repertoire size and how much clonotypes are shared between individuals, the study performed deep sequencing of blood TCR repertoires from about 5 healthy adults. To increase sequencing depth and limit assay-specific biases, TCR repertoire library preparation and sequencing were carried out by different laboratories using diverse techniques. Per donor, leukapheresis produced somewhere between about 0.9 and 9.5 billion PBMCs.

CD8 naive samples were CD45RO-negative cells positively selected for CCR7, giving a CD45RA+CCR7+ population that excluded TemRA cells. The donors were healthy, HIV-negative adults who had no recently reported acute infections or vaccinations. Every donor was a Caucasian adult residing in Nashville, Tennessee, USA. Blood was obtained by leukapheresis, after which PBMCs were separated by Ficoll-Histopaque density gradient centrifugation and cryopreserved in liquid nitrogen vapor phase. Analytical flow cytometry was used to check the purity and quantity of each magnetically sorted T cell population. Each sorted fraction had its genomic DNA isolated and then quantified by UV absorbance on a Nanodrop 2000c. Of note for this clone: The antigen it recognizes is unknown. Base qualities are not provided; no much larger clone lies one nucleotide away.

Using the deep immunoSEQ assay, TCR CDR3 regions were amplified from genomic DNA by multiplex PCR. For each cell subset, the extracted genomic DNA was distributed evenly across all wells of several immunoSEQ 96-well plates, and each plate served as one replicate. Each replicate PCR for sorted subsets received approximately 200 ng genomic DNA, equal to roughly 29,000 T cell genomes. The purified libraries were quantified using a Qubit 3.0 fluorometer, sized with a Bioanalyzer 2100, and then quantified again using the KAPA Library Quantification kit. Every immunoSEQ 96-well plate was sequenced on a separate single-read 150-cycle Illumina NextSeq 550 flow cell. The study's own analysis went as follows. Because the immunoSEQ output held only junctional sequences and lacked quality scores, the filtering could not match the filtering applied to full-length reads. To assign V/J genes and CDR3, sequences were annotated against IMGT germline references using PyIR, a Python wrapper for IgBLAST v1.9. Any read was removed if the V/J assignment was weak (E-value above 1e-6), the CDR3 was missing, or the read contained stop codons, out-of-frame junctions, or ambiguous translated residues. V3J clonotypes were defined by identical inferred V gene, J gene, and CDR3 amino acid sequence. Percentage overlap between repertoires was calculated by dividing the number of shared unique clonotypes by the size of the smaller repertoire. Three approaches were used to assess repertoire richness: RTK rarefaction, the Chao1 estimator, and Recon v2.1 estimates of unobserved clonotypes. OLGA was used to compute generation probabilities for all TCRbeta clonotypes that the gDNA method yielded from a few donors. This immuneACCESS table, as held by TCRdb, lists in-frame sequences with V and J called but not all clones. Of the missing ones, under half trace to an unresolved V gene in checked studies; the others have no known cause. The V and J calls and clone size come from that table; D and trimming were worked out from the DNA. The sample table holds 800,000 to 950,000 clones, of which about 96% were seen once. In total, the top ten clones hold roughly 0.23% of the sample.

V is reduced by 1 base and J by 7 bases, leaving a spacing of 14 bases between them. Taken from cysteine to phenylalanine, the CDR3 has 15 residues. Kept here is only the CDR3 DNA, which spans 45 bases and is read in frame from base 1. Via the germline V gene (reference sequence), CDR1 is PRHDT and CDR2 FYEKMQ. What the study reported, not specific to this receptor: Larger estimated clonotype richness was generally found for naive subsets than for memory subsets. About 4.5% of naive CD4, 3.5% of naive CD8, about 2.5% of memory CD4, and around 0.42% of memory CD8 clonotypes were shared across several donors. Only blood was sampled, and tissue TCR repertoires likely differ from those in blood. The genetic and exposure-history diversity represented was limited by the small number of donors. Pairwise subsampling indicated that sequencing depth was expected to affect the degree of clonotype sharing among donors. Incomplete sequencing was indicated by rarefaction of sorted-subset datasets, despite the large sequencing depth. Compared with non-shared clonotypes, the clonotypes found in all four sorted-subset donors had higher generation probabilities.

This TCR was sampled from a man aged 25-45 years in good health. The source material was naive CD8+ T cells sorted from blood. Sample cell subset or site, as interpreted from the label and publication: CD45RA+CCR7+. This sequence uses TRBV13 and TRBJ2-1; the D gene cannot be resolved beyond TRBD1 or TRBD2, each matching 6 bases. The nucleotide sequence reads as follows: TGTGCCAGCAGCTTAGAGGGGGGCGGGTATAATGAGCAGTTCTTC. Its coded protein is CASSLEGGGYNEQFF.